The clone carrying this T cell receptor beta chain was counted ten times or more. The record originates from a study of regulatory T cells in long-lasting Graves disease. Germline CDR1 MNHEY, CDR2 SVGAGI. Between the trimmed V and J ends, which lost 1 base and 5 bases, there was a span of 9 bases. The CDR3 has 14 amino acids. Libraries of TCR beta came from iRepertoire HTBI primers plus Arm-PCR of CDR3 regions. MiXCR, applied by TCRdb to the multiplex PCR reads, yields one record per CDR3 protein. The sample yields fewer than 350,000 distinct CDR3 sequences, about 18% seen once. The time point here: newly diagnosed GD, antithyroid drugs for less than 3 months. TCR sequences were obtained from RNA taken from PBMCs. Per American Thyroid Association guidelines, Graves' disease was diagnosed.

The V gene is TRBV6-5, the J gene TRBJ1-5; TRBD1 might be the D (6 bases). Sequenced here: peripheral blood mononuclear cells (PBMCs), sampled at new diagnosis, from a patient treated with antithyroid drugs. The origin of this receptor is a female donor with Graves disease. CDR3 protein: CASSYFGGDQPQHF. The CDR3 coding sequence is TGTGCCAGCAGTTACTTCGGGGGCGATCAGCCCCAGCATTTT.